Here is one T cell receptor (beta chain) with its context. There is no known antigen for this receptor. Base qualities are not recorded, but no much larger clone differs from it by a single base. TCRbeta CDR3 regions were amplified from genomic DNA using the immunoSEQ Assay, a bias-controlled multiplex PCR. Per the source publication's procedure: The number of nucleated cells in each sample was estimated by amplification of reference gene primers within the assay. To quantify the absolute abundance of each unique TCRbeta CDR3 rearrangement, sequence reads were collapsed and filtered. For each sample, productive Simpson clonality was calculated as the square root of Simpson's diversity index over productive rearrangements. In its TCRdb copy, this immuneACCESS table keeps in-frame sequences only and misses some clones. Where compared with another copy, unresolved V genes explain less than half of these, and the others have no known cause. V, J and clone size are those of that table, while D and trimming were read from the DNA. The sample has about 140,000 clones on record, 80% to 85% of them singletons. The ten largest make up approximately 5% of the sample.

In the prospective study, participants were roughly 18 to 100 years old, resided in 20 to 30 geographic areas of the United States, and were enrolled through a virtual design. In the prospective study, participants were assigned to cohorts based on the clinical history participants reported in a screening survey and a study questionnaire. Mobile phlebotomists in the prospective study collected whole blood, serum and a nasopharyngeal or oropharyngeal swab from every participant. Participants in the prospective study had the option to provide additional blood draws and questionnaires over an approximately two-month period. Before DNA extraction, blood samples from the prospective study were shipped at room temperature or frozen. This entry comes from a study of blood T cell repertoires in COVID-19 (dated by TCRdb to 2018 to 2020). About the investigation overall: Samples covering the acute and convalescent phases of COVID-19 were provided by collaborators in the United States, Italy and Spain. The prospective study material was composed of cDNA or gDNA derived from T cells, B-cell-depleted T cells, or PBMCs. The dataset comprised deeply sampled blood TCRbeta repertoires from subjects exposed to, actively infected with, or recovered from COVID-19. The repertoires were released in a freely available public database intended as a resource for research on the immune response to SARS-CoV-2. The samples were drawn from the first 160 participants of the ongoing ImmuneRACE study and from 1,200 or so subjects provided by 6 global collaborators. The sample metadata nearly always contained a de-identified subject ID, COVID-19 status, age in years and sex. Where HLA class I and class II types were available, the types were taken from metadata supplied by the sample provider, not from assay-based typing. On the study overall, not on this receptor specifically: The quantity of clinical and demographic metadata differed by source and by participant and was supplied without curation.

Looking up the germline V gene yields CDR1 SGHVS and CDR2 FQNEAQ. There are 15 amino acids in the CDR3, from cysteine to phenylalanine inclusive. The only DNA kept is the CDR3, 45 bases in frame from the first base. The V end loses 4 bases and the J end loses 2 bases, and a stretch of 14 bases separates them. The rearrangement joined TRBV7-8 to TRBJ1-1; the D gene cannot be resolved reliably. The sequence came from a man in his forties with acute COVID-19. Sequenced: PBMCs or T cells enriched from blood (not recorded which). The DNA reads TGTGCCAGCAGCTCTACCGGGTCACCAAACACTGAAGCTTTCTTT. It encodes CASSSTGSPNTEAFF.